These 27 T cell receptor beta chains share one sample of origin, sequenced in a study of naive and memory T cell subsets. Both TRBC1 and TRBC2 were covered by a beta constant-region primer of two equimolar oligonucleotides. Nested alpha and beta constant-region primers with the SP2 primer drove four PCR rounds on ligated cDNA. Using its own MiXCR run on the UMI-ligation and nested PCR reads, TCRdb lists one record per CDR3 protein. The sample lists some 110,000 distinct CDR3 sequences; around 13% were seen once. Findings and limits, study-wide: A few larger clonotypes appeared in naive repertoires, especially CD8, possibly memory cells re-expressing CD45RA.

No antigens are known for them. Sequenced: naive CD8+ T cells from blood. These receptors originate from a human donor in good health.

This clonotype has a handful of counts. The rearrangement joins TRBV28 to TRBJ2-2; tentatively, D is TRBD2 (5 bases). Germline CDR1 reads MDHEN; CDR2 reads SYDVKM. This CDR3 region has 15 residues. V gave up 2 bases and J gave up 0 bases, with 7 bases separating them. In DNA, the CDR3 is TGTGCCAGCAGTTTAGAGCGGACGAACACCGGGGAGCTGTTTTTT. Translated, it gives CASSLERTNTGELFF.

This rearrangement joins TRBV28 to TRBJ1-3, with no clear D. V was cut by 4 bases and J by 5 bases, with 15 bases left in between. The CDR3 sequence is 15 residues long. Germline loops: CDR1 MDHEN, CDR2 SYDVKM. CDR3 bases: TGTGCCAGCAGTTACCAAGGACTGACCCGAAACACCATATATTTT. It codes for CASSYQGLTRNTIYF.

The table lists this clonotype with many counts. J is TRBJ1-1 and V is TRBV29-1; D call uncertain. Trimming removed 3 bases at V and 6 bases at J, with 8 bases between. The CDR3 is made up of 11 amino acids. Germline-derived CDR1 and CDR2 are SQVTM and ANQGSEA. CDR3 DNA: TGCAGCGTTGAGGGAACGGCTGAAGCTTTCTTT. This encodes CSVEGTAEAFF. The variable domain in full, with the rest retrieved from reference TRBV29-1 and TRBJ1-1, is SAVISQKPSRDICQRGTSLTIQCQVDSQVTMMFWYRQQPGQSLTLIATANQGSEATYESGFVIDKFPISRPNLTFSTLTVSNMSPEDSSIYLCSVEGTAEAFFGQGTRLTVV.

The sample holds a few counts of this clonotype. The chain combines TRBV19 with TRBJ2-1, with 8 bases matching TRBD1. Germline-derived CDR1 and CDR2 are LNHDA and SQIVND (reference sequence). The CDR3 totals 14 residues. J gave up 8 bases and V 4 bases, and 7 bases lay outside the gene matches. The DNA for the CDR3 is TGTGCCAGTAGTACCGCGGCAGGGGGCTATGAGCAGTTCTTC. This translates into CASSTAAGGYEQFF.

This clonotype was counted many times. V and J are TRBV10-3 and TRBJ2-5; 8 bases fit TRBD2. Per germline, CDR1 ENHRY and CDR2 SYGVKD. Losses at the gene ends were 8 bases for V and 3 bases for J; bases not matched to a gene: 8. The CDR3 runs 14 residues. The CDR3: CAIGGLGGEETQYF. CDR3 nucleotides: TGTGCCATCGGGGGACTAGGCGGTGAAGAGACCCAGTACTTC.

V and J are TRBV7-9 and TRBJ1-1, with D unresolved. CDR1 SEHNR and CDR2 FQNEAQ come from the germline V gene (reference sequence). V lost 4 bases to trimming and J lost 4 bases, with 13 bases between them. This CDR3 is 14 amino acids long. The CDR3 DNA reads TGTGCCAGCAGCTCCTCACCACCGGGCACTGAAGCTTTCTTT. As protein: CASSSSPPGTEAFF.

The chain recombines TRBV12-3 or TRBV12-4 with TRBJ1-2; TRBD1 might be the D (5 bases). Trimming cost V 6 bases and J 7 bases, with 21 bases left between them. The CDR3 covers 15 residues. CDR3 nucleotides: TGTGCCAGCAGGCAGACAGATATCAACGTAGGTGGCTACACCTTC. Its translation is CASRQTDINVGGYTF.

This clonotype was counted ten times or more. The V call is TRBV12-3 or TRBV12-4, the J call TRBJ1-3; D not resolved. The CDR3 consists of 13 residues. Trimming removed 6 bases from V and 2 bases from J, with 8 bases in between. The CDR3 DNA reads as TGTGCCAGCAGCCCGGCCCCTGGAAACACCATATATTTT. Its protein product is CASSPAPGNTIYF.

This clonotype was observed many times. This chain links TRBV2 with TRBJ1-1, with D hard to call. V gave up 6 bases and J gave up 4 bases, with 9 bases separating them. The CDR3 loop spans 12 amino acids. In germline, CDR1 is SNHLY, CDR2 FYNNEI. CDR3 sequence (DNA): TGTGCCAGCAGAGCGTTGCGCACTGAAGCTTTCTTT. Residues: CASRALRTEAFF.

This chain uses TRBV7-9 with TRBJ1-3; D remains ambiguous. Trimming stripped 1 base from V and 2 bases from J, with 6 bases between. The CDR3 is 14 residues long. The germline CDR1 and CDR2 sequences are SEHNR and FQNEAQ (reference sequence). As DNA, the CDR3 is TGTGCCAGCAGCTTAGTGACCGCTGGAAACACCATATATTTT. This encodes CASSLVTAGNTIYF.

This clonotype was detected many times. V gene TRBV27 combines with J gene TRBJ2-7, with D possibly matching TRBD1 (6 bases). This CDR3 spans 13 amino acids. Trimming shortened V by 4 bases and J by 2 bases, and 9 bases separated the two germline ends. The germline V gene has CDR1 MNHEY and CDR2 SMNVEV (reference sequence). CDR3 residues: CASSWNRAYEQYF. The DNA for the CDR3 is TGTGCCAGCAGTTGGAACAGGGCCTACGAGCAGTACTTC.

The count of this clonotype is one. The chain combines TRBV7-9 with TRBJ2-3, with D possibly being TRBD1 or TRBD2 (5 bases each). CDR3 length equals 16 residues. Deletions cut 2 bases from V and 1 base from J, with 13 bases between. From germline, CDR1 is SEHNR and CDR2 FQNEAQ (reference sequence). CDR3 sequence (DNA): TGTGCCAGCAGCTTATCCGGGACCCACGGCACAGATACGCAGTATTTT. Residues: CASSLSGTHGTDTQYF.

This clonotype has ten or more counts. This rearrangement joins TRBV6-6 to TRBJ2-3; D call uncertain. Trimming shortened V by 2 bases and J by 8 bases, and 8 bases separated the two germline ends. This CDR3 comprises 12 residues. Germline-derived CDR1 and CDR2 are MNHNY and SVGAGI (reference sequence). CDR3 residues: CASSYEASTQYF. CDR3 sequence (DNA): TGTGCCAGCAGTTACGAGGCCTCTACGCAGTATTTT.

This clonotype was recorded many times. The V gene is TRBV20-1, the J gene TRBJ2-7; 7 nucleotides align to TRBD2. The CDR3 extends over 11 amino acids. Germline V gene sequence: CDR1 DFQATT, CDR2 SNEGSKA (reference sequence). The J segment lost 11 bases and the V segment lost 3 bases, leaving 7 bases of the junction unmatched. The CDR3 sequence: CSASMAGVEYF. In DNA form, the CDR3 reads TGCAGTGCTAGTATGGCGGGAGTTGAGTACTTC.

V and J are TRBV11-2 and TRBJ1-1; no clear D gene. Trimming took 2 bases from V and 6 from J, leaving 10 bases between them. Germline loops: CDR1 SGHAT, CDR2 FQNNGV. The length of the CDR3 is 13 residues. In DNA form, the CDR3 reads TGTGCCAGCAGCTTATCGAGGGTCGCTGAAGCTTTCTTT. Translation gives CASSLSRVAEAFF.

The chain couples TRBV9 to TRBJ1-1, with D maybe TRBD1 (5 bases). V was pared by 4 bases and J by 4 bases, with 17 bases between. The germline gives CDR1 SGDLS, CDR2 YYNGEE. This CDR3 is built from 15 residues. CDR3 nucleotides: TGTGCCAGCAGCTCATCCTCAGGGTCCGCCACTGAAGCTTTCTTT. Translated, it gives CASSSSSGSATEAFF.

The J gene is TRBJ2-1, the V gene TRBV5-8; D perhaps matches TRBD2 (6 bases). The CDR3 loop spans 18 amino acids. V lost 4 bases and J 3 bases, leaving 23 bases between the germline ends. Germline CDR1 and CDR2: SGHTS and YDEGEE. CDR3 in DNA: TGTGCCAGCAGCCTCTTTGCCAGCGGGTGGCGAGACTACAATGAGCAGTTCTTC. This sequence encodes CASSLFASGWRDYNEQFF.

The V call is TRBV12-3 or TRBV12-4, the J call TRBJ2-1; 8 nucleotides match TRBD2. This CDR3 is 16 amino acids long. With 6 bases clipped from V and 8 bases from J, the junction kept 15 bases outside the gene matches. CDR3 protein: CASSKVLSGVRYEQFF. Written as DNA, the CDR3 is TGTGCCAGCAGCAAAGTCCTTAGCGGGGTCAGGTATGAGCAGTTCTTC.

The gene calls are TRBV28 and TRBJ2-7; 9 bases map to TRBD2. V shed 5 bases, J shed 2 bases, and the junction held 13 bases outside the gene matches. CDR1 is MDHEN, CDR2 SYDVKM, per germline. This CDR3 region has 17 residues. Here the CDR3 reads CASSPAQPGLATYEQYF. The CDR3 region has the DNA TGTGCCAGCAGTCCAGCCCAACCGGGACTAGCCACCTACGAGCAGTACTTC.

This clonotype was recorded a few times. The V and J genes are TRBV12-3 or TRBV12-4 and TRBJ2-7; D uncertain. The CDR3 has 12 amino acids. The V and J ends lost 7 bases and 7 bases respectively, with 14 bases between them. CDR3 amino acids: CASTSTPAEQYF. DNA of the CDR3: TGTGCCAGCACCTCCACCCCCGCGGAGCAGTACTTC.

This clonotype has ten or more counts. V gene TRBV11-2 combines with J gene TRBJ2-3; no clear D gene. CDR1 and CDR2 from the germline V gene are SGHAT and FQNNGV. There are 10 residues in the CDR3. V lost 10 bases, J lost 6 bases, and 8 bases lay in between. This CDR3 is CATSSDTQYF. The CDR3 bases are TGTGCCACCTCCTCCGATACGCAGTATTTT.

This clonotype was recorded only once. This rearrangement joins TRBV15 to TRBJ1-4; D uncertain. This CDR3 region has 15 residues. Looked up from germline, CDR1 is LNHNV and CDR2 is YYDKDF (reference sequence). V lost 9 bases, J lost 5 bases, and 19 bases lay in between. Here the CDR3 reads CATEDRAGPNEKLFF. CDR3 DNA sequence: TGTGCCACAGAAGATAGAGCTGGGCCAAATGAAAAACTGTTTTTT.

The chain is built from TRBV7-9 and TRBJ1-2; perhaps TRBD1 as D (5 bases). Trimming pared 0 bases from V and 8 bases from J, leaving 13 bases between. The CDR3 loop spans 14 amino acids. Per the germline V gene, CDR1 is SEHNR and CDR2 is FQNEAQ (reference sequence). The CDR3 here is CASSLAPGRGGYTF. The CDR3 DNA reads TGTGCCAGCAGCTTAGCTCCGGGGCGTGGGGGCTACACCTTC.

This clonotype was recorded a few times. This chain uses TRBV20-1 with TRBJ1-4; D unclear. The CDR3 runs 10 residues. Germline V gives CDR1 DFQATT, CDR2 SNEGSKA (reference sequence). V was clipped by 3 bases and J by 7 bases, with 3 bases between them. CDR3 sequence: CSARTEKLFF. The DNA for the CDR3 is TGCAGTGCTAGGACTGAAAAACTGTTTTTT.

The CDR3: CASSSSSGGLRETQYF. In nucleotides, the CDR3 is TGTGCCAGCAGCTCATCCTCCGGGGGGTTACGGGAGACCCAGTACTTC. The V and J genes are TRBV11-1 and TRBJ2-5; 7 bases align to TRBD2. V lost 4 bases and J lost 5; bases outside the gene matches: 13. The germline CDR1 and CDR2 sequences are SGHAT and FQDESV (reference sequence). The CDR3 totals 16 residues.

V gene TRBV12-3 or TRBV12-4 combines with J gene TRBJ2-2, with a tentative D call TRBD1 (6 bases). Trimming cost V 8 bases and J 0 bases, with 10 bases left between them. The CDR3 is 14 residues long. The CDR3 region is CASPGTPNTGELFF. CDR3 in DNA: TGTGCCAGCCCCGGGACACCGAACACCGGGGAGCTGTTTTTT.

The genes are TRBV25-1 and TRBJ2-2, with 8 bases fitting TRBD2. CDR3 length equals 17 residues. Germline V gene sequence: CDR1 MGHDK, CDR2 SYGVNS. Germline trimming cut 0 bases from V and 8 bases from J; bases unmatched to any gene: 11. The CDR3 here is CASSEYPYGGATGELFF. In DNA, the CDR3 is TGTGCCAGCAGTGAATACCCGTACGGGGGGGCCACTGGGGAGCTGTTTTTT.